This TCR beta chain is from a study of T cells in localized non-small cell lung cancer. The V gene lost 6 bases and the J gene lost 5 bases, with 16 bases spanning the gap. The CDR3 runs 14 residues. The germline gives CDR1 SNHLY, CDR2 FYNNEI. Clones were read by immunoSEQ multiplex PCR, and TCRdb kept only the in-frame ones, dropping some. The sample consists of some 20,000 clones, 90% of them appearing once. Comment on this clone: As yet, its antigen is unknown.

Study-wide results and limits: Adjacent lung exhibited a median of about 57 among the 100 most abundant tumor clones.

This chain uses TRBV2 with TRBJ1-1, with D tentatively TRBD1 (5 bases). This specimen consisted of peripheral blood, obtained before any cancer treatment. The TCR comes from a woman aged 40 to 75 with stage I lung adenocarcinoma. CDR3 sequence reads: CASRWGTMGTEAFF. The CDR3 region has the DNA TGTGCCAGCAGATGGGGGACCATGGGGACTGAAGCTTTCTTT.